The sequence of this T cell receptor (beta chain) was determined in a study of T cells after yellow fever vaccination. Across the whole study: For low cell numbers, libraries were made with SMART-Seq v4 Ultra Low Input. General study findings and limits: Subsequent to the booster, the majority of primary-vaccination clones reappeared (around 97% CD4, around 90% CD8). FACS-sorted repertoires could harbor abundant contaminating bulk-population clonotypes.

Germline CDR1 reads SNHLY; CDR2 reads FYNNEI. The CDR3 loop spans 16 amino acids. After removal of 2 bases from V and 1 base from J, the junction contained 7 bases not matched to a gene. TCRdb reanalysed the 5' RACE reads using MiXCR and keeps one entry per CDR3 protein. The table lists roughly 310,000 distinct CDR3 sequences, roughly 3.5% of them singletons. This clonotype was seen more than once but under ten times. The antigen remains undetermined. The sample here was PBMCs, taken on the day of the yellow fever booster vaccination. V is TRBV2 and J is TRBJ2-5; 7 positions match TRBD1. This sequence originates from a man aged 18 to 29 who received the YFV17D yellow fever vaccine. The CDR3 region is CASSEWDSAIQETQYF. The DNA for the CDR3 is TGTGCCAGCAGTGAATGGGACAGCGCAATCCAAGAGACCCAGTACTTC.